The 32 T cell receptor beta chains in this list originate from one sample, sequenced in a study of blood T cell repertoires in COVID-19 (dated by TCRdb to 2020 to 2021). The library was made by the immunoSEQ multiplex PCR assay. The table was pulled from immuneACCESS by TCRdb, which kept in-frame rearrangements only. Such tables lose some clones; where checked, under half of the loss comes from unresolved V genes, and the rest has no known cause. Recorded for this sample are more than 200,000 clones; less than 90% of them occurred a single time. The ten largest clones take up 2% to 2.5% of the sample. What was sequenced was peripheral blood. All receptors derive from a woman aged 45-60 years with acute or convalescent COVID-19.

The chain joins TRBV5-1 to TRBJ2-3; perhaps TRBD2 as D (5 bases). This CDR3 comprises 14 residues. V gave up 4 bases and J gave up 5 bases, with 14 bases separating them. In germline, CDR1 is SGHRS, CDR2 YFSETQ. The CDR3 loop reads CASSAIGVRDTQYF. The CDR3 DNA reads as TGCGCCAGCAGCGCGATCGGGGTCCGAGATACGCAGTATTTT.

The rearrangement joins TRBV10-2 to TRBJ2-1; 8 positions agree with TRBD1. The CDR3 totals 13 residues. Unmatched junction bases numbered 5, after V lost 6 bases and J lost 7 bases. Germline CDR1 WSHSY, CDR2 SAAADI. The CDR3 reads CASRDTGGNEQFF. CDR3 nucleotide sequence: TGCGCCAGCAGAGATACAGGGGGGAATGAGCAGTTCTTC.

The rearrangement links TRBV9 to TRBJ1-1; D unclear. V lost 0 bases to trimming and J lost 6 bases, with 12 bases between them. CDR3 size: 14 residues. Per germline, CDR1 SGDLS and CDR2 YYNGEE. In DNA form, the CDR3 reads TGTGCCAGCAGCGTAGGACATATTACCTCTGAAGCTTTCTTT. Residues: CASSVGHITSEAFF.

The rearrangement uses TRBV6-4 and TRBJ2-1; the D gene is possibly TRBD1 (6 bases). Germline V lookup: CDR1 MRHNA, CDR2 SNTAGT. Between the trimmed V and J ends, which lost 3 bases and 2 bases, there was a span of 8 bases. The CDR3 spans 14 residues. The CDR3 region has the DNA TGTGCCAGCAGTGAGGGACATGCCTACAATGAGCAGTTCTTC. Its protein is CASSEGHAYNEQFF.

The rearrangement links TRBV28 to TRBJ1-5, with a tentative D call TRBD1 (5 bases). There are 14 residues in the CDR3. V shed 8 bases and J shed 6 bases, with 17 bases lying between them. Looked up from germline, CDR1 is MDHEN and CDR2 is SYDVKM. The CDR3 sequence: CASGTGGYGQPQHF. The DNA for the CDR3 is TGTGCCAGCGGAACGGGGGGGTACGGTCAGCCCCAGCATTTT.

The chain recombines TRBV4-3 with TRBJ1-3, with TRBD1 identical over 7 bases. Germline V CDR1 and CDR2: LGHNA, YSLEER. The CDR3 spans 16 residues. V was pared by 0 bases and J by 0 bases, with 2 bases of the junction left unmatched. The DNA for the CDR3 is TGCGCCAGCAGCCAAGAACAGGGGTTCTCTGGAAACACCATATATTTT. This translates into CASSQEQGFSGNTIYF.

In this sample, this clone turned up a few times. The chain has TRBV4-3 and TRBJ1-4; 10 bases line up with TRBD1. J lost 7 bases, V lost 3 bases, and 8 bases had no gene match. The CDR3 runs 16 residues. Germline V gives CDR1 LGHNA, CDR2 YSLEER. CDR3 protein: CASSHDTGTGVEKLFF. The CDR3 DNA reads TGCGCCAGCAGCCATGACACCGGGACAGGGGTTGAAAAACTGTTTTTT.

The CDR3 region is CASSPDGGLETQYF. CDR3 in DNA: TGTGCCAGCAGCCCAGATGGGGGACTGGAGACCCAGTACTTC. This chain links TRBV7-3 with TRBJ2-5; TRBD2 is a possible D gene (6 bases). This CDR3 is built from 14 residues. Germline-derived CDR1 and CDR2 are SGHTA and FQGTGA. V was clipped by 5 bases and J by 5 bases, with 15 bases between them.

The rearrangement uses TRBV30 and TRBJ2-7; 8 bases agree with TRBD2. CDR1 GTSNPN and CDR2 SVGIG come from the germline V gene (reference sequence). The CDR3 extends over 14 amino acids. V trimming: 7 bases; J trimming: 0 bases; junction bases outside the gene matches: 8. CDR3 loop: CASRPGTSSYEQYF. CDR3 coding DNA: TGTGCCTCCAGGCCCGGGACTAGCTCCTACGAGCAGTACTTC.

This clone was counted once. V and J are TRBV7-2 and TRBJ2-3; 8 nucleotides agree with TRBD2. This CDR3 contains 15 residues. Losses at the gene ends were 4 bases for V and 4 bases for J; bases not matched to a gene: 7. CDR1 and CDR2 (germline): SGHTA, FQGNSA. Here the CDR3 reads CASSSWTSLSDTQYF. Here the CDR3 DNA reads TGTGCCAGCAGCTCTTGGACTAGCTTGTCAGATACGCAGTATTTT.

This chain links TRBV7-9 with TRBJ1-3, with 7 bases fitting TRBD1. The CDR3 runs to 16 residues. J lost 0 bases, V lost 5 bases, and 7 bases had no gene match. Per the germline V gene, CDR1 is SEHNR and CDR2 is FQNEAQ (reference sequence). The CDR3 nucleotides are TGTGCCAGCAGCACGGACAGGATTTTCTCTGGAAACACCATATATTTT. It translates to CASSTDRIFSGNTIYF.

The chain is built from TRBV30 and TRBJ1-2; the D gene is possibly TRBD1 (6 bases). Germline CDR1 and CDR2: GTSNPN and SVGIG (reference sequence). CDR3 length equals 13 residues. V was pared by 5 bases and J by 2 bases, with 12 bases between. Written as DNA, the CDR3 is TGTGCCTGGGGGGTTCAGGGGAACTATGGCTACACCTTC. Its protein product is CAWGVQGNYGYTF.

The chain couples TRBV19 to TRBJ1-6; D is undetermined. This CDR3 region has 12 residues. Between the trimmed V and J ends, which lost 4 bases and 7 bases, there was a span of 5 bases. Germline CDR1 and CDR2: LNHDA and SQIVND (reference sequence). This chain's CDR3 is CASSTGNSPLHF. The DNA for the CDR3 is TGTGCCAGTAGTACCGGGAATTCACCCCTCCACTTT.

The CDR3 sequence is CASSYWLAGPDEQFF. The CDR3 DNA follows: TGTGCCAGCAGTTACTGGCTAGCGGGCCCCGATGAGCAGTTCTTC. This sequence joins TRBV6-5 and TRBJ2-1, with 8 bases lining up with TRBD2. V dropped 1 base and J dropped 8; count of bases not matched to a gene: 7. The CDR3 covers 15 residues. CDR1 is MNHEY and CDR2 is SVGAGI in the germline V gene.

The chain has TRBV12-3 or TRBV12-4 and TRBJ1-2; 8 nucleotides agree with TRBD1. This CDR3 spans 13 amino acids. J lost 2 bases, V lost 6 bases, and 2 bases had no gene match. The CDR3 DNA follows: TGTGCCAGCAGCCGGACAGGGAACTATGGCTACACCTTC. Its translation is CASSRTGNYGYTF.

The gene calls are TRBV27 and TRBJ2-7; possibly TRBD1 for D (6 bases). V lost 5 bases and J 2 bases, leaving 13 bases between the germline ends. The CDR3 length is 14 residues. Germline V gene sequence: CDR1 MNHEY, CDR2 SMNVEV (reference sequence). CDR3 in DNA: TGTGCCAGCAGTCCCTCGGGACACACCTACGAGCAGTACTTC. Protein product: CASSPSGHTYEQYF.

The genes are TRBV5-1 and TRBJ1-2; D call uncertain. The ends were cut back, 1 base at V and 2 bases at J, with 9 bases in the middle. There are 14 residues in the CDR3. CDR1 SGHRS and CDR2 YFSETQ come from the germline V gene. CDR3 residues: CASSLLGSNYGYTF. The CDR3 DNA sequence: TGCGCCAGCAGCTTGTTGGGCAGCAACTATGGCTACACCTTC.

The rearrangement links TRBV6-1 to TRBJ2-3; no clear D. Germline V lookup: CDR1 MNHNS, CDR2 SASEGT. The CDR3 runs to 11 residues. The V end lost 2 bases, the J end lost 7 bases, and 4 bases lay between the germline ends. The chain's CDR3 is CASSEFNTQYF. The CDR3 region has the DNA TGTGCCAGCAGTGAATTTAATACGCAGTATTTT.

The rearrangement joins TRBV10-3 to TRBJ2-3, with 8 bases fitting TRBD2. This CDR3 is built from 15 residues. Trimming at V came to 5 bases and at J to 6 bases, leaving 10 bases not matched to a gene. In germline, CDR1 is ENHRY, CDR2 SYGVKD. The CDR3 loop reads CAISNSGGSSDTQYF. In nucleotides, the CDR3 is TGTGCCATCAGTAACAGCGGGGGCTCCTCGGATACGCAGTATTTT.

DNA of the CDR3: TGTGCCAGCAGCTTGGAACAGTTAAACTATGGCTACACCTTC. Translation: CASSLEQLNYGYTF. The V call is TRBV5-6, the J call TRBJ1-2, with D uncertain. Trimming removed 0 bases at V and 2 bases at J, with 8 bases between. The CDR3 is 14 amino acids. In germline, CDR1 is SGHDT, CDR2 YYEEEE.

This clone showed up just a few times. The rearrangement uses TRBV7-9 and TRBJ2-3; TRBD2 aligns across 16 bases. The CDR3 totals 17 residues. The V segment lost 5 bases and the J segment 5 bases; nucleotides outside the gene matches: 7. In germline, CDR1 is SEHNR, CDR2 FQNEAQ (reference sequence). The CDR3 DNA reads TGTGCCAGCAGCCCCGGGACTAGCGGGAGGGAGAGAGATACGCAGTATTTT. Translation gives CASSPGTSGRERDTQYF.

J is TRBJ1-3 and V is TRBV19; tentatively, D is TRBD1 (5 bases). Germline V gene data show CDR1 as LNHDA and CDR2 as SQIVND (reference sequence). The V end lost 5 bases, the J end lost 2 bases, and 13 bases lay between the germline ends. The CDR3 spans 15 residues. Here the CDR3 reads CASSPPGGAGNTIYF. The CDR3 DNA reads TGTGCCAGTAGTCCCCCGGGAGGGGCTGGAAACACCATATATTTT.

V gene TRBV27 combines with J gene TRBJ1-1; 8 nucleotides agree with TRBD1. Germline V lookup: CDR1 MNHEY, CDR2 SMNVEV (reference sequence). The CDR3 loop spans 15 amino acids. With V trimmed by 3 bases and J by 14 bases, 17 bases remained unmatched. CDR3 DNA sequence: TGTGCCAGCAGTTTCCAATCCGACAGGGGTGGGCCCGGCTTCTTT. This sequence encodes CASSFQSDRGGPGFF.

A few counts support this clone. The chain combines TRBV5-1 with TRBJ1-2; D gene uncertain. The germline V gene encodes CDR1 SGHRS and CDR2 YFSETQ. The CDR3 runs to 15 residues. Trimming cost V 0 bases and J 4 bases, with 13 bases left between them. DNA for the CDR3: TGCGCCAGCAGCTTGGGAAGAGGATTCGGCTATGGCTACACCTTC. The encoded protein is CASSLGRGFGYGYTF.

The chain recombines TRBV5-1 with TRBJ2-7, with TRBD1 identical over 7 bases. CDR1 is SGHRS, CDR2 YFSETQ, per germline. The CDR3 covers 13 residues. V lost 4 bases and J lost 4; bases outside the gene matches: 5. CDR3 amino acids: CASSPTGWYEQYF. CDR3 bases: TGCGCCAGCAGCCCGACAGGGTGGTACGAGCAGTACTTC.

The chain links TRBV5-1 to TRBJ2-3; a weak D match, TRBD1 (6 bases). Germline loops: CDR1 SGHRS, CDR2 YFSETQ. Trimming left V 4 bases short and J 4 bases short, with 13 bases between. CDR3 length equals 14 residues. In DNA, the CDR3 is TGCGCCAGCAGCATAATACAGGGCGCAGATACGCAGTATTTT. It codes for CASSIIQGADTQYF.

This chain links TRBV7-9 with TRBJ2-2; 9 positions match TRBD1. With V trimmed by 3 bases and J by 6 bases, 5 bases remained unmatched. This CDR3 has 15 amino acids. Per the germline V gene, CDR1 is SEHNR and CDR2 is FQNEAQ (reference sequence). In nucleotides, the CDR3 is TGTGCCAGCAGCTTGGACCGGACAGGGGCCGGGGAGCTGTTTTTT. Translated, it gives CASSLDRTGAGELFF.

As concerns this clone: The junction differs from germline at one of its ends, possibly a read error. The rearrangement uses TRBV5-8 and TRBJ2-2; weak D call: TRBD1 (7 bases). Germline V gene sequence: CDR1 SGHTS, CDR2 YDEGEE. The CDR3 totals 17 residues. The CDR3 nucleotides read TGTGCCAGCAGCTTGGAGGCGGGACAGACAATCACCCGGGAGCTGTTTTTT. It encodes CASSLEAGQTITRELFF. The whole variable domain, remainder taken from reference TRBV5-8 and TRBJ2-2, is EAGVTQSPTHLIKTRGQQATLRCSPISGHTSVYWYQQALGLGLQFLLWYDEGEERNRGNFPPRFSGRQFPNYSSELNVNALELEDSALYLCASSLEAGQTITRELFFGEGSRLTVL.

The chain carries TRBV15 and TRBJ1-4, with TRBD1 matching over 7 bases. CDR3 length equals 13 residues. J was trimmed by 8 bases and V by 7 bases; bases with no gene match: 7. Germline V lookup: CDR1 LNHNV, CDR2 YYDKDF (reference sequence). As DNA, the CDR3 is TGTGCCACCAAGGCAGGGGGGCAAGAAAAACTGTTTTTT. Translated: CATKAGGQEKLFF.

The rearrangement links TRBV6-5 to TRBJ2-1, with 10 nucleotides matching TRBD1. The CDR3 has 15 amino acids. Unmatched junction bases numbered 4, after V lost 5 bases and J lost 3 bases. CDR1 is MNHEY and CDR2 is SVGAGI in the germline V gene. The CDR3 bases are TGTGCCAGCAGTACCGGGACAGGGGACTACAATGAGCAGTTCTTC. This sequence encodes CASSTGTGDYNEQFF.

This clone has a handful of counts. V usage is TRBV28 and J usage is TRBJ1-2; tentative D call: TRBD1 (5 bases). Germline-derived CDR1 and CDR2 are MDHEN and SYDVKM. The CDR3 has 14 residues. The V gene lost 6 bases and the J gene lost 2 bases, with 13 bases spanning the gap. CDR3 DNA sequence: TGTGCCAGCAGAGCAGGGTCGATGAACTATGGCTACACCTTC. It is translated as CASRAGSMNYGYTF.

The chain combines TRBV20-1 with TRBJ1-2; possibly TRBD1 for D (6 bases). This CDR3 region has 14 residues. V lost 3 bases and J 7 bases, leaving 18 bases between the germline ends. CDR1 and CDR2 (germline): DFQATT, SNEGSKA (reference sequence). The CDR3 spells CSASTVGASGGYTF. The CDR3 DNA reads as TGCAGTGCTAGTACCGTGGGGGCCAGCGGTGGCTACACCTTC.